This T cell receptor (beta chain) was captured by sequencing in a study of regulatory T cells in long-lasting Graves disease. Findings and caveats of the study: New patients shared over 900 public clonotypes, and persistent patients shared more, with around 2,600. Persistent disease was associated with favored TRBV28 usage and with favored use of TRBJ1-2 and TRBJ2-5.

Researchers made TCR beta libraries by using iRepertoire HTBI primers and running Arm-PCR on CDR3 regions. TCRdb called the multiplex PCR reads again in MiXCR, with one record for every CDR3 protein. The repertoire holds roughly 420,000 distinct CDR3 sequences, with approximately 16% as singletons. There are a few counts of this clonotype. What it binds is not known. Stated time point: newly diagnosed GD, antithyroid drugs for less than 3 months. PBMC-derived RNA was used for the TCR library. V lost 6 bases, J lost 4 bases, and 19 bases stayed unmatched. This CDR3 is 18 amino acids long. Germline V gives CDR1 SEHNR, CDR2 FQNEAQ (reference sequence). In addition, the sample was reused for a study of T cells in Graves' hyperthyroidism and ophthalmopathy. Per that study: Researchers ran a first-round RT-PCR on the TCR CDR3 using the HTBI primer set.

Sequencing was performed on peripheral blood mononuclear cells (PBMCs), taken at new diagnosis, from a patient treated with antithyroid drugs. The TCR originated in a woman under 30 with Graves disease. This chain links TRBV7-9 with TRBJ1-1; 8 bases match TRBD1. The CDR3 region has the DNA TGTGCCAGCAGAACACCGGTGCGGGGGGGACAGGTGAGCACTGAAGCTTTCTTT. This sequence encodes CASRTPVRGGQVSTEAFF.